This TCR beta chain was sequenced in a study of blood T cell repertoires in COVID-19 (dated by TCRdb to about 2020). Regarding the study in general: The collaborator samples originated in the United States, Italy and Spain and spanned the acute and convalescent phases of COVID-19. Where available, HLA class I and class II types were obtained from metadata supplied by the sample provider rather than from assay-based typing. The dataset comprised deeply sampled blood TCRbeta repertoires from subjects exposed to, actively infected with, or recovered from COVID-19. A freely available public database, intended as a resource for researchers studying the immune response to SARS-CoV-2, is where the repertoires were released. Samples came from the ongoing ImmuneRACE study (first 160 participants) plus 1,254 subjects from 6 global collaborators. The material from the prospective study consisted of cDNA or gDNA derived from T cells, B-cell-depleted T cells, or PBMCs. A de-identified subject ID, COVID-19 status, age in years and sex were almost always included in the sample metadata. On the study overall, not on this receptor specifically: The quantity of clinical and demographic metadata differed by source and by participant and was supplied without curation.

The collaborating institutions used their own protocols to collect whole blood in K2EDTA tubes. For TCRbeta analysis, collaborator samples were shipped as frozen whole blood, as isolated PBMCs, or as DNA extracted from either sample type. Comment on this clone: Its cognate antigen has yet to be identified. The record has no base qualities; no much larger clone is one base away.

The immunoSEQ Assay, a bias-controlled multiplex PCR, was used to amplify TCRbeta CDR3 regions from genomic DNA. Regarding the original processing steps: The number of nucleated cells in each sample was estimated by amplification of reference gene primers within the assay. Sequence reads were collapsed and filtered to measure the absolute abundance of every unique TCRbeta CDR3 rearrangement. Productive Simpson clonality was computed per sample as the square root of Simpson's diversity index over productive rearrangements. TCRdb stores this immuneACCESS table with in-frame sequences only. Part of the clones is absent; in the studies checked, under half of the shortfall reflects unresolved V genes, and no reason is known for the rest. Clone size and V and J calls were adopted from that table, with D and trimming inferred from the DNA. Within this sample are around 45,000 clones, with 75% to 85% of them counted one time only. Of the sample, 8% to 10% is held by the ten largest clones.

The CDR3 measures 13 amino acids from cysteine to phenylalanine. Solely the CDR3 DNA is kept, with 39 bases framed from the first base. CDR1 and CDR2 (MDHEN, SYDVKM) derive from the germline V gene. Relative to germline, V is 10 bases shorter and J is 3 bases shorter, with 12 bases between their ends. Sequenced material: peripheral blood. Recombination joined TRBV28 with TRBJ2-2, with the D gene too uncertain to name. This sequence was found in an elderly man in a cohort sampled during active COVID-19. The CDR3 region: CATTRVYTGELFF. DNA sequence: TGTGCCACCACCCGGGTGTACACCGGGGAGCTGTTTTTT. With all but the CDR3 taken from the reference TRBV28 and TRBJ2-2 genes, the full variable domain is: DVKVTQSSRYLVKRTGEKVFLECVQDMDHENMFWYRQDPGLGLRLIYFSYDVKMKEKGDIPEGYSVSREKKERFSLILESASTNQTSMYLCATTRVYTGELFFGEGSRLTVL.